The clone carrying this T cell receptor (beta chain) was seen a handful of times. Study processing details: Amplification of reference gene primers provided the estimated nucleated cell counts. TCRdb's table, derived via immunoSEQ multiplex PCR, lists solely in-frame clones and lacks some. V, J and clone size reflect that table, while D and trimming were determined from the DNA. The sample comprises over 200,000 clones, roughly nine tenths of which are singletons, and over 9.5% rests with the top ten. This record belongs to a study of blood T cell repertoires in COVID-19. Study as a whole: Samples came from the United States, Italy and Spain, spanning acute and convalescent COVID-19. The cDNA or gDNA used as material had been derived from T cells, B-cell-depleted T cells, or PBMCs.

This CDR3 region has 14 residues. Germline-derived CDR1 and CDR2 are MGHDK and SYGVNS. The V segment lost 5 bases and the J segment 4 bases; nucleotides outside the gene matches: 2. The specimen was peripheral blood. The TCR originated in a woman in her late teens or twenties who had recovered from COVID-19. This sequence joins TRBV25-1 and TRBJ2-6, with 7 bases matching TRBD1. CDR3 DNA sequence: TGTGCCAGCAGTACAGGGGTAGGGGCCAACGTCCTGACTTTC. This codes for CASSTGVGANVLTF.